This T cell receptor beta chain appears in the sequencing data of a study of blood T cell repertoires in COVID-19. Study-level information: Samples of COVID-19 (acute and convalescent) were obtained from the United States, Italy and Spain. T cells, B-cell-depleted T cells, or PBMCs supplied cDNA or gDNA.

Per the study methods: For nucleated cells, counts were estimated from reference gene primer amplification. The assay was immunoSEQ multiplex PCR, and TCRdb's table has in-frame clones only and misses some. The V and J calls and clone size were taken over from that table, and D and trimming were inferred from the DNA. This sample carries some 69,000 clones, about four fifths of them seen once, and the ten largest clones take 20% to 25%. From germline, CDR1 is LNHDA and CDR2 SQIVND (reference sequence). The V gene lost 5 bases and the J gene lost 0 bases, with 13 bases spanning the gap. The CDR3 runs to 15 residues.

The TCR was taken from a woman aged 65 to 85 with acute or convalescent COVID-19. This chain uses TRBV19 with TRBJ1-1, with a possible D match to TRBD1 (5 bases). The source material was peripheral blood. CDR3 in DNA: TGTGCCAGTAGTCTACGGACAACGATGAACACTGAAGCTTTCTTT. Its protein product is CASSLRTTMNTEAFF. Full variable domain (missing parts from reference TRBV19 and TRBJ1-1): DGGITQSPKYLFRKEGQNVTLSCEQNLNHDAMYWYRQDPGQGLRLIYYSQIVNDFQKGDIAEGYSVSREKKESFPLTVTSAQKNPTAFYLCASSLRTTMNTEAFFGQGTRLTVV.